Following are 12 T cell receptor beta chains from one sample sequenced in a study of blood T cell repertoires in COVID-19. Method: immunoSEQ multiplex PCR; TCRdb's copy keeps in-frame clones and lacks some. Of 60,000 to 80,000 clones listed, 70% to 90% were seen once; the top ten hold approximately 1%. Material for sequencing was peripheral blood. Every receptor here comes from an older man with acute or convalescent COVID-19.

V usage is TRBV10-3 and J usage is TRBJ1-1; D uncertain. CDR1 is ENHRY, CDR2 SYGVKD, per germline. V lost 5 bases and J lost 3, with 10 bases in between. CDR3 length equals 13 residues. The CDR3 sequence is CAISPRGDTEAFF. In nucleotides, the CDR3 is TGTGCCATCAGTCCCCGGGGTGACACTGAAGCTTTCTTT.

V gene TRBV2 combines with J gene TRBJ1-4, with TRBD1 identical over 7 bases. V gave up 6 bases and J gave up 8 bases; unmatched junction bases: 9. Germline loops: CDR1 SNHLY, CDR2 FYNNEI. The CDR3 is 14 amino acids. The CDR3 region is CASSLQGIEEKLFF. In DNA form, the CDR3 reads TGTGCCAGCAGCTTACAGGGGATCGAAGAAAAACTGTTTTTT.

As DNA, the CDR3 is TGTGCCAGCAGTTCGGCGGACAGGGGGCTTACGCCCCAGCATTTT. Translating gives CASSSADRGLTPQHF. V gene TRBV7-9 combines with J gene TRBJ1-5; 11 nucleotides align to TRBD1. The germline V gene has CDR1 SEHNR and CDR2 FQNEAQ (reference sequence). V lost 6 bases to trimming and J lost 9 bases; unmatched junction nucleotides: 10. The CDR3 has 15 amino acids. The complete variable domain, with remaining parts taken from reference TRBV7-9 and TRBJ1-5, reads DTGVSQNPRHKITKRGQNVTFRCDPISEHNRLYWYRQTLGQGPEFLTYFQNEAQLEKSRLLSDRFSAERPKGSFSTLEIQRTEQGDSAMYLCASSSADRGLTPQHFGDGTRLSIL.

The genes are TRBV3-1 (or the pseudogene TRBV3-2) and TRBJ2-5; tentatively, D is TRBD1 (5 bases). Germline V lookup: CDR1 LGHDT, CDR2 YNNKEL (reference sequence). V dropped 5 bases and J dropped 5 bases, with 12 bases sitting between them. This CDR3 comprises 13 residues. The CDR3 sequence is CASSWGLGETQYF. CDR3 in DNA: TGTGCCAGCAGCTGGGGCCTCGGGGAGACCCAGTACTTC.

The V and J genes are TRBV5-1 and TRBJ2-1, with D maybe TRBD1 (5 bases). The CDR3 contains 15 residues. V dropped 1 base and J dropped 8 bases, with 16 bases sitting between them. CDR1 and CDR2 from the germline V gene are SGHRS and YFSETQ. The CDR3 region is CASSLTGQTADEQFF. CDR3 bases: TGCGCCAGCAGCTTGACAGGCCAAACGGCAGATGAGCAGTTCTTC.

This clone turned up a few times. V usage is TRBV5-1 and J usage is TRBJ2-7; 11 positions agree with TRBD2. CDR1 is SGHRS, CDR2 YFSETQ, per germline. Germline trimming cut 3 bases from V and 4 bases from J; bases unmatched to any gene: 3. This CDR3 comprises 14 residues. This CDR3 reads CASSSRTSGYEQYF. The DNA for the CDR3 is TGCGCCAGCAGCTCAAGGACTAGCGGGTACGAGCAGTACTTC.

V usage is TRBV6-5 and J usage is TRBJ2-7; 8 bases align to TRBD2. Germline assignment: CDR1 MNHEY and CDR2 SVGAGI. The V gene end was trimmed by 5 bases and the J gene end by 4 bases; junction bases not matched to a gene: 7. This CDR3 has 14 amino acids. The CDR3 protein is CASSPLAGRYEQYF. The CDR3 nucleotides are TGTGCCAGCAGTCCCTTAGCGGGACGATACGAGCAGTACTTC.

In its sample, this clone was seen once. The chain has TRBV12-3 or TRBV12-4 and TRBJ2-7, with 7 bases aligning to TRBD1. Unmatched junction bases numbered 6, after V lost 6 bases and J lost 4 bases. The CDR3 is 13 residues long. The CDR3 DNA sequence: TGTGCCAGCAGGCTAGGGACAGTATACGAGCAGTACTTC. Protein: CASRLGTVYEQYF.

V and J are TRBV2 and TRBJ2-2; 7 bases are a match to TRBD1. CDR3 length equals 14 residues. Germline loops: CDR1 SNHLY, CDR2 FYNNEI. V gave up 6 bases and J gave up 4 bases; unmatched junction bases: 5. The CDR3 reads CASRTGLATGELFF. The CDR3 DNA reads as TGTGCCAGCAGGACAGGGTTGGCCACCGGGGAGCTGTTTTTT.

CDR3 nucleotide sequence: TGTGCCAGTAGTATCGGACTAGCGGGAGGTGAAGAGCAGTTCTTC. Translated, it gives CASSIGLAGGEEQFF. The V and J genes are TRBV19 and TRBJ2-1; 14 bases match TRBD2. V lost 3 bases and J lost 10; bases outside the gene matches: 5. In germline, CDR1 is LNHDA, CDR2 SQIVND (reference sequence). The CDR3 is 15 residues long.

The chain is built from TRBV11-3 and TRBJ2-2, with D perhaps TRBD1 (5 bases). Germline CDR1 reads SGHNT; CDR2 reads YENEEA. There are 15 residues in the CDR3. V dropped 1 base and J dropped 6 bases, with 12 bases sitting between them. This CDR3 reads CASSLVQGGSGELFF. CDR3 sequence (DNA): TGTGCCAGCAGCTTAGTCCAGGGTGGTTCCGGGGAGCTGTTTTTT.

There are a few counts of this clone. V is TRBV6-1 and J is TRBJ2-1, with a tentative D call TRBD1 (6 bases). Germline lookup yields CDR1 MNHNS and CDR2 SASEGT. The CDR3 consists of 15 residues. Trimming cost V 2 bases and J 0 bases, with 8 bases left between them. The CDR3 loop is CASSEMTGSYNEQFF. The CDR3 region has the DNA TGTGCCAGCAGTGAAATGACAGGCTCCTACAATGAGCAGTTCTTC.